One sample yielded the 27 T cell receptor beta chains listed below, sequenced in a study of blood T cell repertoires in COVID-19 (TCRdb year 2020). The receptor library was made with the immunoSEQ multiplex PCR assay. TCRdb took this table from immuneACCESS and kept in-frame rearrangements with V and J called. Such tables lack part of the clones; where checked against another copy, unresolved V genes explain under half of the gap, and the rest is unexplained. This sample comprises about 150,000 clones, roughly 80% of them detected only once. Jointly, the top ten make up less than 30% of the sample. Sequenced material: peripheral blood. The receptors shown here come from an older woman with acute or convalescent COVID-19.

The count of this clone is one. The rearrangement joins TRBV11-2 to TRBJ1-6, with no clear D. Germline values: CDR1 SGHAT, CDR2 FQNNGV. The CDR3 runs 13 residues. The V end lost 1 base, the J end lost 6 bases, and 4 bases lay between the germline ends. This CDR3 is CASSLVGNSPLHF. DNA of the CDR3: TGTGCCAGCAGCTTAGTCGGTAATTCACCCCTCCACTTT.

The count of this clone is one. The chain uses TRBV7-9 and TRBJ1-4, with D unclear. Deletions cut 0 bases from V and 8 bases from J, with 7 bases between. Germline V gene lookup returns CDR1 SEHNR and CDR2 FQNEAQ (reference sequence). The CDR3 runs 13 residues. The CDR3 DNA reads TGTGCCAGCAGCTTAGCTGGGCTAGAAAAACTGTTTTTT. This codes for CASSLAGLEKLFF.

CDR3 amino acids: CASSLPGQGIYGYTF. The CDR3 DNA is TGCGCCAGCAGCTTACCGGGACAGGGCATCTATGGCTACACCTTC. The chain combines TRBV5-1 with TRBJ1-2; TRBD1 matches at 9 bases. Germline V lookup: CDR1 SGHRS, CDR2 YFSETQ. Trimming removed 2 bases from V and 4 bases from J; junction bases left unmatched: 6. The CDR3 has 15 amino acids.

The rearrangement joins TRBV6-5 to TRBJ1-2, with D perhaps TRBD1 (6 bases). This CDR3 is 15 amino acids long. The germline V gene has CDR1 MNHEY and CDR2 SVGAGI. V was pared by 6 bases and J by 2 bases, with 16 bases between. CDR3 sequence reads: CASSLSTGPNYGYTF. The CDR3 nucleotides are TGTGCCAGCAGCCTATCCACAGGGCCCAACTATGGCTACACCTTC.

V and J are TRBV3-1 (or the pseudogene TRBV3-2) and TRBJ1-2; the D gene is possibly TRBD1 (5 bases). The V gene's germline CDR1 is LGHDT and CDR2 YNNKEL (reference sequence). This CDR3 spans 14 amino acids. Trimming shortened V by 4 bases and J by 1 base, and 10 bases separated the two germline ends. The CDR3 sequence: CASSPQALNYGYTF. The CDR3 DNA reads as TGTGCCAGCAGCCCACAGGCCCTTAACTATGGCTACACCTTC.

The genes are TRBV29-1 and TRBJ1-4; 7 bases fit TRBD1. The CDR3 consists of 16 residues. Germline lookup yields CDR1 SQVTM and CDR2 ANQGSEA. V trimming: 7 bases; J trimming: 7 bases; junction bases outside the gene matches: 18. The CDR3 sequence is CSGKTGLGGGIEKLFF. CDR3 nucleotide sequence: TGCAGCGGAAAGACAGGGCTGGGGGGAGGAATTGAAAAACTGTTTTTT.

This clone has just one count. This chain joins TRBV18 and TRBJ1-6; no clear D gene. Trimming pared 3 bases from V and 4 bases from J, leaving 7 bases between. Per germline, CDR1 KGHSH and CDR2 LQKENI. The CDR3 length is 14 residues. This CDR3 is CASSPTAYNSPLHF. CDR3 nucleotide sequence: TGTGCCAGCTCACCTACAGCTTATAATTCACCCCTCCACTTT. The whole variable domain, remainder taken from reference TRBV18 and TRBJ1-6, is NAGVMQNPRHLVRRRGQEARLRCSPMKGHSHVYWYRQLPEEGLKFMVYLQKENIIDESGMPKERFSAEFPKEGPSILRIQQVVRGDSAAYFCASSPTAYNSPLHFGNGTRLTVT.

The CDR3 loop is CASSDMRGDQPQHF. The CDR3 nucleotides are TGTGCCAGCAGTGATATGCGGGGAGACCAGCCCCAGCATTTT. The chain joins TRBV6-1 to TRBJ1-5; D uncertain. The CDR3 extends over 14 amino acids. V dropped 3 bases and J dropped 7 bases, with 13 bases sitting between them. Germline-derived CDR1 and CDR2 are MNHNS and SASEGT.

This clone was seen a few times. The V and J genes are TRBV3-1 (or the pseudogene TRBV3-2) and TRBJ1-2; D gene ambiguous. The CDR3 consists of 12 residues. Germline V gene lookup returns CDR1 LGHDT and CDR2 YNNKEL (reference sequence). Trimming took off 2 bases at V and 7 bases at J, with 8 bases between the two ends. CDR3 protein: CASSQQWAGYTF. The CDR3 DNA sequence: TGTGCCAGCAGCCAACAGTGGGCTGGCTACACCTTC.

The CDR3 DNA follows: TGTGCCAGCAGCACCACCTCCGGGATTCGGCAGTACGTC. Its protein product is CASSTTSGIRQYV. The chain couples TRBV5-8 to TRBJ2-7; D might be TRBD2 (5 bases). CDR3 length: 13 amino acids. Trimming pared 4 bases from V and 9 bases from J, leaving 17 bases between. Germline CDR1 SGHTS, CDR2 YDEGEE.

The chain has TRBV6-5 and TRBJ1-2, with 7 bases matching TRBD1. The CDR3 extends over 14 amino acids. With 5 bases clipped from V and 4 bases from J, the junction kept 7 bases outside the gene matches. Germline CDR1 reads MNHEY; CDR2 reads SVGAGI. The DNA for the CDR3 is TGTGCCAGCAGTCCTCCCGGACAGGCCTATGGCTACACCTTC. Translated: CASSPPGQAYGYTF.

This chain connects TRBV3-1 (or the pseudogene TRBV3-2) to TRBJ2-1, with D perhaps TRBD2 (5 bases). V gave up 1 base and J gave up 9 bases, with 10 bases separating them. The germline V gene encodes CDR1 LGHDT and CDR2 YNNKEL (reference sequence). The CDR3 covers 13 residues. The CDR3 region has the DNA TGTGCCAGCAGCCAAGTGGAAGGGAGTGAGCAGTTCTTC. Residues: CASSQVEGSEQFF.

The sample holds one count of this clone. The chain recombines TRBV18 with TRBJ1-1, with 10 bases fitting TRBD1. The CDR3 has 16 residues. The V segment lost 2 bases and the J segment 4 bases; nucleotides outside the gene matches: 7. Germline assignment: CDR1 KGHSH and CDR2 LQKENI. CDR3 loop: CASSPTGDRGRTEAFF. The DNA for the CDR3 is TGTGCCAGCTCACCAACGGGGGACAGGGGTCGCACTGAAGCTTTCTTT. Full variable domain (remainder filled in from reference TRBV18 and TRBJ1-1): NAGVMQNPRHLVRRRGQEARLRCSPMKGHSHVYWYRQLPEEGLKFMVYLQKENIIDESGMPKERFSAEFPKEGPSILRIQQVVRGDSAAYFCASSPTGDRGRTEAFFGQGTRLTVV.

This chain joins TRBV2 and TRBJ1-4, with TRBD1 matching over 8 bases. Germline lookup yields CDR1 SNHLY and CDR2 FYNNEI. After removal of 9 bases from V and 0 bases from J, the junction contained 3 bases not matched to a gene. The CDR3 length is 14 residues. CDR3 nucleotide sequence: TGTGCCAGTCAGGACAGGGCAACTAATGAAAAACTGTTTTTT. Translating it yields CASQDRATNEKLFF. The full variable domain, in which reference TRBV2 and TRBJ1-4 provide the parts outside the CDR3, is EPEVTQTPSHQVTQMGQEVILRCVPISNHLYFYWYRQILGQKVEFLVSFYNNEISEKSEIFDDQFSVERPDGSNFTLKIRSTKLEDSAMYFCASQDRATNEKLFFGSGTQLSVL.

This rearrangement joins TRBV6-6 to TRBJ2-3; 8 positions agree with TRBD1. Germline loops: CDR1 MNHNY, CDR2 SVGAGI (reference sequence). CDR3 length: 15 residues. V shed 8 bases, J shed 2 bases, and the junction held 9 bases outside the gene matches. The CDR3 loop reads CASLDRVGITDTQYF. The CDR3 coding sequence is TGTGCCAGCCTGGACAGGGTGGGCATCACAGATACGCAGTATTTT.

A note on this clone: At the DNA level, this CDR3 is encoded by other sequences in the same sample as well. This chain uses TRBV5-1 with TRBJ1-4; weak D call: TRBD1 (5 bases). Per the germline V gene, CDR1 is SGHRS and CDR2 is YFSETQ. The CDR3 has 14 amino acids. Trimming took off 3 bases at V and 7 bases at J, with 13 bases between the two ends. The CDR3 DNA follows: TGCGCCAGCAGCTCGGGCGGGGCAGGTGAAAAACTGTTTTTT. Translating gives CASSSGGAGEKLFF.

In this sample, this clone turned up a few times. The chain couples TRBV5-3 to TRBJ1-2; TRBD1 might be the D (5 bases). TRBV5-3 falls under the ORF class, with uncertain function. The CDR3 extends over 16 amino acids. The ends were cut back, 6 bases at V and 7 bases at J, with 25 bases in the middle. DNA of the CDR3: TGTGCCAGAACCATCGGGAAAAGGCGGGGCGTGAGTGGCTACACCTTC. Protein sequence: CARTIGKRRGVSGYTF.

This clone showed up just a few times. The CDR3 spells CASSQANRGQTAGELFF. DNA for the CDR3: TGTGCCAGCAGCCAAGCAAACAGGGGGCAAACGGCCGGGGAGCTGTTTTTT. This chain uses TRBV5-4 with TRBJ2-2, with 9 positions matching TRBD1. This CDR3 contains 17 residues. J was trimmed by 6 bases and V by 4 bases; bases with no gene match: 13. CDR1 SGHNT and CDR2 YYREEE come from the germline V gene (reference sequence).

V is TRBV11-2 and J is TRBJ2-7; 11 bases map to TRBD1. CDR1 is SGHAT, CDR2 FQNNGV, per germline. This CDR3 comprises 16 residues. Trimming took 3 bases from V and 6 from J; bases not matched to a gene: 10. This CDR3 is CASSFTHLGQGAEQYF. For the CDR3, the DNA is TGTGCCAGCAGCTTTACCCATCTAGGACAGGGGGCCGAGCAGTACTTC.

The V call is TRBV5-1, the J call TRBJ2-5; possibly TRBD1 for D (5 bases). Trimming stripped 0 bases from V and 2 bases from J, with 8 bases between. The germline V gene encodes CDR1 SGHRS and CDR2 YFSETQ. The CDR3 is 14 amino acids. The CDR3 DNA is TGCGCCAGCAGCTTGGCAGGGTATCAAGAGACCCAGTACTTC. Translated: CASSLAGYQETQYF.

The chain uses TRBV6-5 and TRBJ1-6, with D possibly being TRBD1 (5 bases). V gave up 6 bases and J gave up 5 bases, with 11 bases separating them. From germline, CDR1 is MNHEY and CDR2 SVGAGI. The CDR3 is 14 amino acids. Written as DNA, the CDR3 is TGTGCCAGCAGCAGGGAACAGCATAATTCACCCCTCCACTTT. The encoded protein is CASSREQHNSPLHF.

J is TRBJ2-3 and V is TRBV6-5, with TRBD1 matching 10 bases. This CDR3 comprises 15 residues. J lost 1 base, V lost 8 bases, and 6 bases had no gene match. Germline assignment: CDR1 MNHEY and CDR2 SVGAGI. CDR3 DNA sequence: TGTGCCAGCGGGACAGGGGTCGCTGGCACAGATACGCAGTATTTT. It yields the protein CASGTGVAGTDTQYF.

The chain couples TRBV9 to TRBJ1-6; the D is unclear. The CDR3 length is 13 residues. The V gene's germline CDR1 is SGDLS and CDR2 YYNGEE. The V end lost 0 bases, the J end lost 8 bases, and 6 bases lay between the germline ends. The CDR3 spells CASSVDEYSPLHF. The CDR3 DNA is TGTGCCAGCAGCGTAGATGAGTATTCACCCCTCCACTTT.

The chain couples TRBV7-3 to TRBJ1-5; D may be TRBD1 (6 bases). Trimming pared 5 bases from V and 1 base from J, leaving 33 bases between. The CDR3 runs to 22 residues. Germline assignment: CDR1 SGHTA and CDR2 FQGTGA. The CDR3: CASSPKSKRGGSRLQSNQPQHF. CDR3 sequence (DNA): TGTGCCAGCAGCCCAAAGTCAAAACGAGGGGGATCTCGACTCCAGAGCAATCAGCCCCAGCATTTT.

Comment on this clone: The sample holds other DNA sequences that translate to the same CDR3. The chain uses TRBV3-1 (or the pseudogene TRBV3-2) and TRBJ1-2; no definite D call. V shed 1 base and J shed 8 bases, with 11 bases lying between them. This CDR3 spans 13 amino acids. Per germline, CDR1 LGHDT and CDR2 YNNKEL (reference sequence). CDR3 residues: CASSQGGGRGYTF. The CDR3 bases are TGTGCCAGCAGCCAAGGGGGAGGGAGAGGCTACACCTTC.

J is TRBJ1-4 and V is TRBV6-1; D not certain. CDR3 length: 18 residues. The V gene lost 0 bases and the J gene lost 6 bases, with 20 bases spanning the gap. Germline CDR1 reads MNHNS; CDR2 reads SASEGT. The CDR3 sequence is CASSEAFRPQALYEKLFF. The CDR3 nucleotides are TGTGCCAGCAGTGAAGCGTTCAGGCCCCAGGCTCTATATGAAAAACTGTTTTTT.

V usage is TRBV27 and J usage is TRBJ1-5; D is unclear. The germline CDR1 and CDR2 sequences are MNHEY and SMNVEV (reference sequence). The V end was cut by 7 bases, the J end by 1 base, with 14 bases between. There are 15 residues in the CDR3. The CDR3 reads CASILPSGSNQPQHF. CDR3 sequence (DNA): TGTGCCAGCATCCTCCCCTCTGGCAGCAATCAGCCCCAGCATTTT.